Presented here are 27 T cell receptor beta chains from one specimen sequenced in a study of cytomegalovirus exposure and HLA in healthy donors. A multiplex PCR was run with 60 Vbeta primers and 13 Jbeta primers. Clones were read by immunoSEQ multiplex PCR, and TCRdb kept only the in-frame ones, dropping some. The sample has 130,000 or so clones; about 61% are singletons. Sequenced input: PBMCs. The receptors come from a male donor in good health and CMV-seronegative.

The chain has TRBV7-9 and TRBJ1-1; D unclear. The CDR3 loop spans 14 amino acids. V was clipped by 3 bases and J by 1 base, with 9 bases between them. Germline V lookup: CDR1 SEHNR, CDR2 FQNEAQ (reference sequence). CDR3 sequence reads: CASSFEQQNTEAFF. In nucleotides, the CDR3 is TGTGCCAGCAGCTTCGAACAGCAGAACACTGAAGCTTTCTTT.

This sequence joins TRBV7-2 and TRBJ2-7; TRBD2 matches 13 bases. Looked up from germline, CDR1 is SGHTA and CDR2 is FQGNSA. The CDR3 spans 19 residues. Unmatched junction bases numbered 12, after V lost 4 bases and J lost 0 bases. This CDR3 is CASSSPGLAGTLSSYEQYF. The DNA for the CDR3 is TGTGCCAGCAGCTCACCGGGACTAGCGGGGACCCTGAGCTCCTACGAGCAGTACTTC.

In this sample, this clone turned up once. The V call is TRBV4-3, the J call TRBJ2-7, with 11 bases lining up with TRBD2. Germline V gene data show CDR1 as LGHNA and CDR2 as YSLEER. CDR3 length equals 15 residues. With V trimmed by 0 bases and J by 9 bases, 7 bases remained unmatched. CDR3 bases: TGCGCCAGCAGCCAAGATGTTAGCGGGGGGGCTGCGCAGTACTTC. Translating gives CASSQDVSGGAAQYF.

Only a few counts were recorded for this clone. V gene TRBV7-3 combines with J gene TRBJ1-6; weak D call: TRBD1 (6 bases). Germline loops: CDR1 SGHTA, CDR2 FQGTGA. The length of the CDR3 is 13 residues. V was trimmed by 6 bases and J by 6 bases, leaving 9 bases between them. CDR3 sequence (DNA): TGTGCCAGCAGACGGGACACTAATTCACCCCTCCACTTT. The encoded protein is CASRRDTNSPLHF. Looking up the rest from reference TRBV7-3 and TRBJ1-6 gives the full variable domain: GAGVSQTPSNKVTEKGKYVELRCDPISGHTALYWYRQSLGQGPEFLIYFQGTGAADDSGLPNDRFFAVRPEGSVSTLKIQRTERGDSAVYLCASRRDTNSPLHFGNGTRLTVT.

This clone turned up a few times. The rearrangement links TRBV5-4 to TRBJ1-2, with 7 bases that match TRBD1. This CDR3 region has 13 residues. Germline CDR1 is SGHNT and CDR2 is YYREEE (reference sequence). Trimming cost V 3 bases and J 10 bases; bases outside gene matches: 9. The CDR3 region has the DNA TGTGCCAGCAGCTCGACGGGACAGCGGAACTACACCTTC. Amino acids: CASSSTGQRNYTF.

The table lists this clone with a few counts. This chain connects TRBV6-6 to TRBJ1-1, with D tentatively TRBD1 (5 bases). Per germline, CDR1 MNHNY and CDR2 SVGAGI (reference sequence). The CDR3 loop spans 14 amino acids. V was clipped by 2 bases and J by 0 bases, with 7 bases between them. The CDR3 reads CASSYDRLNTEAFF. CDR3 bases: TGTGCCAGCAGTTACGACAGATTGAACACTGAAGCTTTCTTT.

The rearrangement uses TRBV28 and TRBJ2-3, with 8 bases identical to TRBD2. Per germline, CDR1 MDHEN and CDR2 SYDVKM. The CDR3 is 13 residues long. V lost 8 bases to trimming and J lost 3 bases; unmatched junction nucleotides: 4. The CDR3 DNA reads TGTGCCAGCTCAGAGCGGGGGACAGATACGCAGTATTTT. This gives the protein CASSERGTDTQYF. Full variable domain (remainder filled in from reference TRBV28 and TRBJ2-3): DVKVTQSSRYLVKRTGEKVFLECVQDMDHENMFWYRQDPGLGLRLIYFSYDVKMKEKGDIPEGYSVSREKKERFSLILESASTNQTSMYLCASSERGTDTQYFGPGTRLTVL.

This chain connects TRBV28 to TRBJ1-2; TRBD1 is a possible D gene (6 bases). V was shortened by 2 bases and J by 8 bases, with 15 bases between the two germline ends. The CDR3 runs 14 residues. The germline CDR1 and CDR2 sequences are MDHEN and SYDVKM. CDR3 amino acids: CASSLEGGGTGYTF. The CDR3 nucleotides read TGTGCCAGCAGTTTAGAAGGGGGGGGGACCGGCTACACCTTC.

This clone was seen once. V is TRBV27 and J is TRBJ1-6; D uncertain. Germline V lookup: CDR1 MNHEY, CDR2 SMNVEV (reference sequence). CDR3 length: 16 amino acids. Between the trimmed V and J ends, which lost 1 base and 4 bases, there was a span of 11 bases. Written as DNA, the CDR3 is TGTGCCAGCAGTTTATTTGGTCGGTCTTATAATTCACCCCTCCACTTT. Amino acids: CASSLFGRSYNSPLHF.

The J gene is TRBJ1-1, the V gene TRBV6-5; TRBD1 aligns across 7 bases. The CDR3 is 15 amino acids. Germline V gene lookup returns CDR1 MNHEY and CDR2 SVGAGI. The V segment lost 6 bases and the J segment 7 bases; nucleotides outside the gene matches: 14. In nucleotides, the CDR3 is TGTGCCAGCAGGTTCGGACAAGGGGGCTGGGGTGAAGCTTTCTTT. It codes for CASRFGQGGWGEAFF.

A word on this clone: Other nucleotide sequences from this sample produce the same CDR3. The rearrangement joins TRBV18 to TRBJ2-7, with D unresolved. Trimming cost V 3 bases and J 2 bases, with 5 bases left between them. Germline CDR1 and CDR2: KGHSH and LQKENI. This CDR3 has 12 residues. The CDR3 protein is CASSPQTYEQYF. The DNA for the CDR3 is TGTGCCAGCTCACCCCAGACCTACGAGCAGTACTTC.

The gene calls are TRBV2 and TRBJ2-7; TRBD1 agrees at 9 bases. Germline V CDR1 and CDR2: SNHLY, FYNNEI. Trimming removed 6 bases from V and 9 bases from J; junction bases left unmatched: 21. There are 17 residues in the CDR3. This CDR3 is CASRGTGGFLTEVGQYF. In DNA, the CDR3 is TGTGCCAGCAGGGGAACAGGGGGCTTTCTAACTGAGGTGGGGCAGTACTTC.

The chain joins TRBV11-1 to TRBJ2-3; 10 positions match TRBD2. The CDR3 is 16 residues long. CDR1 is SGHAT, CDR2 FQDESV, per germline (reference sequence). The ends lost 5 bases at V and 5 bases at J; junction bases unmatched: 10. CDR3 loop: CASSRIQRGGEDTQYF. CDR3 nucleotides: TGTGCCAGCAGCCGGATTCAGCGGGGGGGCGAAGATACGCAGTATTTT. Together with reference TRBV11-1 and TRBJ2-3, the CDR3 gives the full variable domain: EAEVAQSPRYKITEKSQAVAFWCDPISGHATLYWYRQILGQGPELLVQFQDESVVDDSQLPKDRFSAERLKGVDSTLKIQPAELGDSAMYLCASSRIQRGGEDTQYFGPGTRLTVL.

This clone was seen only a few times. The V and J genes are TRBV10-3 and TRBJ1-3, with D tentatively TRBD1 (5 bases). The length of the CDR3 is 15 residues. With 5 bases removed from V and 0 bases from J, the gap between germline ends came to 11 bases. Germline V gene sequence: CDR1 ENHRY, CDR2 SYGVKD. CDR3 region: CAISRRGVSGNTIYF. The DNA of the CDR3 is TGTGCCATCAGTAGACGGGGGGTCTCTGGAAACACCATATATTTT.

This clone was seen more than once but under ten times. The rearrangement uses TRBV9 and TRBJ1-1; no definite D call. Germline CDR1 is SGDLS and CDR2 is YYNGEE. The CDR3 extends over 13 amino acids. V was cut by 2 bases and J by 3 bases, with 8 bases left in between. In nucleotides, the CDR3 is TGTGCCAGCAGCGTGGAGGGATACACTGAAGCTTTCTTT. This codes for CASSVEGYTEAFF.

This rearrangement joins TRBV7-2 to TRBJ1-4; D might be TRBD1 (5 bases). This CDR3 has 19 residues. Trimming stripped 5 bases from V and 7 bases from J, with 29 bases between. Looked up from germline, CDR1 is SGHTA and CDR2 is FQGNSA. The CDR3 nucleotides read TGTGCCAGCAGCCTACGCGGGGACTCGGCGGGGGGGGGTGGTGAAAAACTGTTTTTT. Translating it yields CASSLRGDSAGGGGEKLFF.

This clone occurred a few times. The rearrangement joins TRBV28 to TRBJ1-2; TRBD1 is a possible D gene (6 bases). Deletions cut 6 bases from V and 0 bases from J, with 14 bases between. The V gene's germline CDR1 is MDHEN and CDR2 SYDVKM. This CDR3 region has 15 residues. CDR3 DNA sequence: TGTGCCAGCAGCAGACAGGCGGGAGCTAACTATGGCTACACCTTC. Translating gives CASSRQAGANYGYTF.

The chain is built from TRBV6-6 and TRBJ2-7, with D perhaps TRBD1 (5 bases). V was trimmed by 5 bases and J by 2 bases, leaving 10 bases between them. This CDR3 contains 13 residues. Per germline, CDR1 MNHNY and CDR2 SVGAGI (reference sequence). DNA for the CDR3: TGTGCCAGCAGTACCGACAGTCCCTACGAGCAGTACTTC. This gives the protein CASSTDSPYEQYF.

V usage is TRBV2 and J usage is TRBJ1-1, with D possibly TRBD1 on 5 matching bases. This CDR3 has 17 amino acids. CDR1 is SNHLY and CDR2 is FYNNEI in the germline V gene. Trimming removed 4 bases from V and 1 base from J, with 19 bases in between. The DNA for the CDR3 is TGTGCCAGCAGTGCTAGGCGACAGACGATTAGGAACACTGAAGCTTTCTTT. Protein product: CASSARRQTIRNTEAFF.

The chain has TRBV30 and TRBJ1-2; D not certain. In germline, CDR1 is GTSNPN, CDR2 SVGIG (reference sequence). The V and J ends lost 4 bases and 4 bases respectively, with 13 bases between them. The CDR3 is 13 residues long. CDR3 DNA sequence: TGTGCCTGGACCGAGGGCAGCCTCTATGGCTACACCTTC. Protein: CAWTEGSLYGYTF.

The J gene is TRBJ2-3, the V gene TRBV5-1; 14 nucleotides match TRBD2. The length of the CDR3 is 16 residues. Germline loops: CDR1 SGHRS, CDR2 YFSETQ. Losses at the gene ends were 4 bases for V and 5 bases for J; bases not matched to a gene: 6. CDR3 loop: CASSLGTSGGVDTQYF. CDR3 in DNA: TGCGCCAGCAGCCTGGGGACTAGCGGGGGCGTAGATACGCAGTATTTT.

This chain connects TRBV10-3 to TRBJ1-6; 10 bases are a match to TRBD1. Germline loops: CDR1 ENHRY, CDR2 SYGVKD. The CDR3 is 17 residues long. V gave up 6 bases and J gave up 6 bases; unmatched junction bases: 11. CDR3 DNA sequence: TGTGCCATCAGACCCTCCACCGGACAGGGGGTTAATTCACCCCTCCACTTT. It specifies CAIRPSTGQGVNSPLHF.

The chain combines TRBV13 with TRBJ1-6; possibly TRBD1 for D (6 bases). The CDR3 consists of 18 residues. From germline, CDR1 is PRHDT and CDR2 FYEKMQ (reference sequence). The germline V and J ends were trimmed by 2 bases and 9 bases, with 23 bases remaining between them. The CDR3 protein is CASSLSRPPQGQGSPLHF. The CDR3 region has the DNA TGTGCCAGCAGCTTATCAAGACCCCCCCAGGGGCAGGGTTCACCCCTCCACTTT.

This clone was detected only a few times. The chain recombines TRBV11-1 with TRBJ2-1, with 10 bases aligning to TRBD2. This CDR3 is 19 amino acids long. V trimming: 5 bases; J trimming: 2 bases; junction bases outside the gene matches: 15. Germline V gene lookup returns CDR1 SGHAT and CDR2 FQDESV (reference sequence). The CDR3 sequence is CASSPVGSSGGWTYNEQFF. The CDR3 DNA follows: TGTGCCAGCAGCCCCGTCGGATCTAGCGGGGGCTGGACCTACAATGAGCAGTTCTTC.

CDR3 DNA sequence: TGTGCCAGCAGCTTTGGGTCGGGGGACAGGGGGCCTCGCTCCTACGAGCAGTACTTC. This sequence encodes CASSFGSGDRGPRSYEQYF. This chain joins TRBV11-2 and TRBJ2-7, with TRBD1 identical over 12 bases. This CDR3 contains 19 residues. Losses at the gene ends were 3 bases for V and 0 bases for J; bases not matched to a gene: 12. CDR1 SGHAT and CDR2 FQNNGV come from the germline V gene.

This chain connects TRBV30 to TRBJ2-6; TRBD2 agrees at 7 bases. Germline CDR1 is GTSNPN and CDR2 is SVGIG (reference sequence). This CDR3 has 16 amino acids. Trimming at V came to 7 bases and at J to 1 base, leaving 10 bases not matched to a gene. The CDR3 here is CAFYSGPDSGANVLTF. For the CDR3, the DNA is TGTGCCTTTTATAGCGGGCCCGATTCTGGGGCCAACGTCCTGACTTTC.

The chain uses TRBV4-1 and TRBJ1-3; D is perhaps TRBD1 (6 bases). CDR1 and CDR2 from the germline V gene are MGHRA and YSYEKL. V was cut by 0 bases and J by 8 bases, with 14 bases left in between. CDR3 length: 15 residues. The CDR3 DNA sequence: TGCGCCAGCAGCCAAGATTTACGGGGGGCGGACACCATATATTTT. Protein product: CASSQDLRGADTIYF.